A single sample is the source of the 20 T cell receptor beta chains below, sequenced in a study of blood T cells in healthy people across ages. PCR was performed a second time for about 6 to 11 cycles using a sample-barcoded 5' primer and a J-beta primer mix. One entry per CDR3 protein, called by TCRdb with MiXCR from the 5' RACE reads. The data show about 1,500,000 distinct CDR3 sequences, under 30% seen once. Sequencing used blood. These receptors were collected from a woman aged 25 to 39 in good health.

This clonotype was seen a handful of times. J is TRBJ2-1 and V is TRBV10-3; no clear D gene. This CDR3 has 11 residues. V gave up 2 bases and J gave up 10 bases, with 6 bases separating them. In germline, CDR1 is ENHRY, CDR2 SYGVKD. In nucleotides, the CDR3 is TGTGCCATCAGTGAGCCGGACGAGCAGTTCTTC. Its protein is CAISEPDEQFF.

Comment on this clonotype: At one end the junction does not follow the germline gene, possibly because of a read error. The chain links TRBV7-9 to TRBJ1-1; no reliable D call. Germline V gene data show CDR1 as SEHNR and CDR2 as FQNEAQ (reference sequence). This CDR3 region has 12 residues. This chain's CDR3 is CVSSLGITEAFF. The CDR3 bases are TGTGTCAGCAGCTTGGGGATCACTGAAGCTTTCTTT.

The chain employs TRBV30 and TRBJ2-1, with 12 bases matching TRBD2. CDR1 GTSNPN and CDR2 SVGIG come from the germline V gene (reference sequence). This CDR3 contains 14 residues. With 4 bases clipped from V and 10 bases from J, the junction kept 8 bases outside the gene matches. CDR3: CAWTLAGGPYEQFF. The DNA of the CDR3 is TGTGCCTGGACTCTAGCGGGAGGGCCATACGAGCAGTTCTTC.

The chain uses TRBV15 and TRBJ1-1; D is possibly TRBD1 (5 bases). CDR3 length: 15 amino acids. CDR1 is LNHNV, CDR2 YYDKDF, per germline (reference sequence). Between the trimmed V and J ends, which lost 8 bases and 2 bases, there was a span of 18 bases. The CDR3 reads CATGGGTGGNTEAFF. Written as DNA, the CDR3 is TGTGCCACCGGCGGCGGGACTGGGGGAAACACTGAAGCTTTCTTT.

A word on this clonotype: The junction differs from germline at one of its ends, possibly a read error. Written as DNA, the CDR3 is TGCAGTACTAGAAGCGGGGCTATTCAAGAGACCCAGTACTTC. This sequence encodes CSTRSGAIQETQYF. This chain links TRBV20-1 with TRBJ2-4; 7 nucleotides line up with TRBD2. The assigned J gene may be wrong: the sequence end matches TRBJ2-5 better. Germline V gene sequence: CDR1 DFQATT, CDR2 SNEGSKA (reference sequence). The CDR3 consists of 14 residues.

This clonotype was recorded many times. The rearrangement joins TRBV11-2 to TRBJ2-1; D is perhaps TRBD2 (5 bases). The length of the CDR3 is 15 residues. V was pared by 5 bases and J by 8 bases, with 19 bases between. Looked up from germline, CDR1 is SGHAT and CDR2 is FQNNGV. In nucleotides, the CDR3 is TGTGCCAGCAGCGACGGACGGAGGCGGGCACATGAGCAGTTCTTC. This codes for CASSDGRRRAHEQFF.

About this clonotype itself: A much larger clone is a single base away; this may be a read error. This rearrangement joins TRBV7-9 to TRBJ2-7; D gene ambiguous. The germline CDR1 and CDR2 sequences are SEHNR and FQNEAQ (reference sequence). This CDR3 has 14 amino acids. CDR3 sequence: CASSFTGSLYGQYF. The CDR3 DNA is TGTGCCAGCAGCTTCACCGGGTCCCTCTACGGGCAGTACTTC.

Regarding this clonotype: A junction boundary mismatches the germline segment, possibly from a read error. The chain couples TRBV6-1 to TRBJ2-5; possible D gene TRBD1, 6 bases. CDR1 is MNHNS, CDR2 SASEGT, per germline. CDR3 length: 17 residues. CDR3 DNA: TGTGCCAGCACCCACCTCAGGCGAGGGACACACCAAGAGACCCGGTACTTC. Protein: CASTHLRRGTHQETRYF.

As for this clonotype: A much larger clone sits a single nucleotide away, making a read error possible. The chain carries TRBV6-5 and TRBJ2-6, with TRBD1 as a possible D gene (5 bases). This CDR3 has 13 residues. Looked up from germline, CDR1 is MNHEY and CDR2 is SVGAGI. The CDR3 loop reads CATLASGANVRTF. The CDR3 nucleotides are TGTGCCACCCTTGCGTCTGGGGCCAACGTCCGGACTTTC.

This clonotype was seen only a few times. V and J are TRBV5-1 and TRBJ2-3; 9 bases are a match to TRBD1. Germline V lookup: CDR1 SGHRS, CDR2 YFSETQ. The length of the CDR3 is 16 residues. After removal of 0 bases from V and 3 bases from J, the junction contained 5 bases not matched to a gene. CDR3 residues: CASSLGDRGYTDTQYF. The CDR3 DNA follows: TGCGCCAGCAGCTTGGGCGACAGGGGGTATACAGATACGCAGTATTTT.

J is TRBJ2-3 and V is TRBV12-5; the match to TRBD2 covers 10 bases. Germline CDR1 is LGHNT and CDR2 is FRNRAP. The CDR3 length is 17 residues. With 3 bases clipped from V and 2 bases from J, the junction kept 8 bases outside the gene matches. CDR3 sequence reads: CASGFSSGGSNTDTQYF. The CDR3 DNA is TGTGCTAGTGGTTTCTCTAGCGGGGGAAGTAACACAGATACGCAGTATTTT.

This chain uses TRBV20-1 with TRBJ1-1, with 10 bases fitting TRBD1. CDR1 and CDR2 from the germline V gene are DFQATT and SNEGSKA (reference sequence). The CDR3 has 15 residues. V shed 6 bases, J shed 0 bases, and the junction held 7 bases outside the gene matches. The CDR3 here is CSAGTGAPMNTEAFF. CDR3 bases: TGCAGTGCAGGGACAGGGGCACCGATGAACACTGAAGCTTTCTTT.

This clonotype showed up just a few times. CDR3 region: CASSFFGGHYEQYF. Here the CDR3 DNA reads TGTGCCAGCAGTTTCTTTGGGGGTCACTACGAGCAGTACTTC. V is TRBV12-3 or TRBV12-4 and J is TRBJ2-7; D tentatively fits TRBD1 or TRBD2 (5 bases each). Trimming removed 3 bases at V and 3 bases at J, with 12 bases between. The CDR3 loop spans 14 amino acids.

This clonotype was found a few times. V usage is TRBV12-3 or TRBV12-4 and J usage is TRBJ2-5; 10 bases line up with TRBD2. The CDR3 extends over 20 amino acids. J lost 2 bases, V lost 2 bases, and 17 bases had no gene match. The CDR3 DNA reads TGTGCCAGCAGTTTAAGGATTGGCCTAGCGGGAGCCCTAAGGCAAGAGACCCAGTACTTC. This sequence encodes CASSLRIGLAGALRQETQYF.

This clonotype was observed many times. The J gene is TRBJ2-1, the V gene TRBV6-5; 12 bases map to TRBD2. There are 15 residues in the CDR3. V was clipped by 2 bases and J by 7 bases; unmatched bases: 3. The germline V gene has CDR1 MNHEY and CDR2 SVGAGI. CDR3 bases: TGTGCCAGCAGTTACGCCGGGACTAGCGGGAATGAGCAGTTCTTC. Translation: CASSYAGTSGNEQFF.

CDR3 sequence (DNA): TGTGCCAGCAGCCAATCGGGACAGGGGGTTTACTATGGCTACACCTTC. Protein sequence: CASSQSGQGVYYGYTF. J is TRBJ1-2 and V is TRBV14; 11 nucleotides line up with TRBD1. Germline values: CDR1 SGHDN, CDR2 FVKESK. V lost 2 bases and J lost 3; bases outside the gene matches: 5. This CDR3 contains 16 residues.

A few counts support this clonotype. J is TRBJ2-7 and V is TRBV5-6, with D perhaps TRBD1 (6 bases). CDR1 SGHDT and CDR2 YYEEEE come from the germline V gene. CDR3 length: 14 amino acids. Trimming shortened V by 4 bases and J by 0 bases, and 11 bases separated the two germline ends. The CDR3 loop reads CASSMPGVSYEQYF. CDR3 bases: TGTGCCAGCAGCATGCCAGGGGTCTCCTACGAGCAGTACTTC.

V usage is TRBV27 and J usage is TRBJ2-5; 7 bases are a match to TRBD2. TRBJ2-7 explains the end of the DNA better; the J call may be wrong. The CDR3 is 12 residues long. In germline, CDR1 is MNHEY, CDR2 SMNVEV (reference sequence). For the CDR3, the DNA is TGTGCCAGCACCCAGGGAGGGAACGAGCAGTACTTC. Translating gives CASTQGGNEQYF.

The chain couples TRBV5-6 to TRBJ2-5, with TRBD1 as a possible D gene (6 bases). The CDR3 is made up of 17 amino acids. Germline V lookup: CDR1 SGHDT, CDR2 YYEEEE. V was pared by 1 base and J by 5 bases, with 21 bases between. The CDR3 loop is CASSLWWSTRGYETQYF. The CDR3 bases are TGTGCCAGCAGCTTGTGGTGGTCCACCAGGGGCTATGAGACCCAGTACTTC.

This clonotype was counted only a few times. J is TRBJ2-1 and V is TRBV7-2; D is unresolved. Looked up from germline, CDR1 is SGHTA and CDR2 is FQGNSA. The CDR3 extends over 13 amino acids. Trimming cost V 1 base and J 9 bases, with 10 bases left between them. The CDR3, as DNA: TGTGCCAGCAGCTTAGAGGGTATACTTGAGCAGTTCTTC. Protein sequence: CASSLEGILEQFF.